The rows below give T cell receptor beta chains drawn from one sample of a study of early T cells in non-severe SARS-CoV-2 infection. TCRdb re-called the 5' RACE reads through MiXCR, storing one row per CDR3 protein. In the table there are approximately 32,000 distinct CDR3 sequences, around 4.3% of which are singletons. Material for sequencing was whole blood. The receptors shown here come from an adult who was a healthcare worker with PCR-confirmed SARS-CoV-2 infection or an uninfected control (not recorded which). The CDR3 runs from the conserved cysteine through the conserved F or W. A D gene is named only where the DNA matches it firmly.

j_call: TRBJ2-6; d_call: -; v_call: TRBV5-4; cdr3_aa: CASSLAGGTANVLTF
j_call: TRBJ1-5; d_call: -; v_call: TRBV3-1; cdr3_aa: CASSQGSTNQPQHF
j_call: TRBJ1-1; d_call: TRBD1; v_call: TRBV20-1; cdr3_aa: CSARTPSGGGQGGTEAFF
j_call: TRBJ2-1; d_call: TRBD1; v_call: TRBV7-2; cdr3_aa: CASSPQGARGNEQFF
j_call: TRBJ2-1; d_call: TRBD2; v_call: TRBV7-3; cdr3_aa: CASSQNRLAGKYNEQFF
j_call: TRBJ2-7; d_call: TRBD1; v_call: TRBV7-7; cdr3_aa: CASSLGRGSPQYF
j_call: TRBJ1-5; d_call: -; v_call: TRBV12-3/TRBV12-4; cdr3_aa: CASSWGSSQPQHF
j_call: TRBJ2-3; d_call: -; v_call: TRBV6-2/TRBV6-3; cdr3_aa: CASSRPPGISTDTQYF
j_call: TRBJ2-1; d_call: TRBD2; v_call: TRBV12-3/TRBV12-4; cdr3_aa: CASSLEGLPRVGEQFF
j_call: TRBJ2-2; d_call: TRBD2; v_call: TRBV6-2/TRBV6-3; cdr3_aa: CASSYSTSGGRNTGELFF
j_call: TRBJ1-3; d_call: -; v_call: TRBV18; cdr3_aa: CASSPIRGASDGNTIYF
j_call: TRBJ2-1; d_call: -; v_call: TRBV5-1; cdr3_aa: CASSFLGGKGSYNEQFF
j_call: TRBJ2-3; d_call: TRBD1; v_call: TRBV5-1; cdr3_aa: CASSQQSGQGASDTQYF
j_call: TRBJ2-3; d_call: TRBD2; v_call: TRBV11-1; cdr3_aa: CASRTSGRASDTQYF
j_call: TRBJ2-7; d_call: TRBD1; v_call: TRBV5-1; cdr3_aa: CASSLTRGLREQYF
j_call: TRBJ2-1; d_call: -; v_call: TRBV6-6; cdr3_aa: CASSYDTRGPEQFF
j_call: TRBJ2-2; d_call: TRBD1; v_call: TRBV29-1; cdr3_aa: CSVDPGGANTGELFF
j_call: TRBJ2-3; d_call: -; v_call: TRBV15; cdr3_aa: CATSRDAADTQYF
j_call: TRBJ2-7; d_call: -; v_call: TRBV11-3; cdr3_aa: CASSLVGPGREQYF
j_call: TRBJ2-3; d_call: -; v_call: TRBV2; cdr3_aa: CASRSQGSDTQYF
j_call: TRBJ2-3; d_call: TRBD2; v_call: TRBV20-1; cdr3_aa: CSAKSGRTYTDTQYF
j_call: TRBJ2-1; d_call: -; v_call: TRBV9; cdr3_aa: CASSAGFPNEQFF
j_call: TRBJ2-3; d_call: TRBD2; v_call: TRBV7-2; cdr3_aa: CASSSVLGGVTDTQYF
j_call: TRBJ2-7; d_call: -; v_call: TRBV7-9; cdr3_aa: CASSPGQGSSYEQYF
j_call: TRBJ2-2; d_call: TRBD1; v_call: TRBV5-1; cdr3_aa: CASSIGGSPGAGELFF
j_call: TRBJ2-3; d_call: -; v_call: TRBV3-1; cdr3_aa: CASTRGADTQYF
j_call: TRBJ2-2; d_call: -; v_call: TRBV20-1; cdr3_aa: CSAFLQVPNTGELFF
j_call: TRBJ2-1; d_call: -; v_call: TRBV20-1; cdr3_aa: CSARVQGDNEQFF
j_call: TRBJ1-1; d_call: TRBD1; v_call: TRBV5-1; cdr3_aa: CASSSSGGASRAFF
j_call: TRBJ2-7; d_call: TRBD1; v_call: TRBV12-3/TRBV12-4; cdr3_aa: CASSIRQGPYEQYF
j_call: TRBJ2-1; d_call: TRBD2; v_call: TRBV5-1; cdr3_aa: CASSLSGGFSLNEQFF
j_call: TRBJ2-7; d_call: TRBD2; v_call: TRBV29-1; cdr3_aa: CSVGLAGVAYF
j_call: TRBJ2-2; d_call: -; v_call: TRBV7-3; cdr3_aa: CASSLTNTGELFF
j_call: TRBJ2-7; d_call: TRBD2; v_call: TRBV6-5; cdr3_aa: CASTQQGTSGRYEQYF
j_call: TRBJ2-3; d_call: -; v_call: TRBV19; cdr3_aa: CASSIVKGSADTQYF
j_call: TRBJ2-7; d_call: TRBD1; v_call: TRBV30; cdr3_aa: CAWKGQGAYEQYF
j_call: TRBJ1-5; d_call: -; v_call: TRBV7-2; cdr3_aa: CASSIERNQPQHF
j_call: TRBJ2-5; d_call: TRBD1; v_call: TRBV11-2; cdr3_aa: CASSPLRDSQETQYF
j_call: TRBJ2-7; d_call: TRBD1; v_call: TRBV13; cdr3_aa: CASSLEDRASNEQYF
j_call: TRBJ2-4; d_call: -; v_call: TRBV7-8; cdr3_aa: CASSLEGWSNIQYF
j_call: TRBJ2-1; d_call: -; v_call: TRBV29-1; cdr3_aa: CSVEVISGNEQFF
j_call: TRBJ2-6; d_call: TRBD2; v_call: TRBV6-5; cdr3_aa: CASSTPSAGGPELDSGANVLTF
j_call: TRBJ2-7; d_call: -; v_call: TRBV7-6; cdr3_aa: CASSGARGSHEQYF
j_call: TRBJ1-5; d_call: TRBD1; v_call: TRBV27; cdr3_aa: CASSHEGQGSNQPQHF
j_call: TRBJ2-1; d_call: TRBD2; v_call: TRBV30; cdr3_aa: CAWSEGLAGGQQFF
j_call: TRBJ2-5; d_call: TRBD2; v_call: TRBV7-2; cdr3_aa: CASSRAGVTETQYF
j_call: TRBJ2-4; d_call: TRBD2; v_call: TRBV29-1; cdr3_aa: CSVEASGYNIQYF
j_call: TRBJ2-5; d_call: -; v_call: TRBV7-3; cdr3_aa: CASSLTATQETQYF
j_call: TRBJ1-1; d_call: TRBD1; v_call: TRBV20-1; cdr3_aa: CSAEQGTLNTEAFF
j_call: TRBJ2-3; d_call: -; v_call: TRBV14; cdr3_aa: CASSQSSGSTDTQYF
j_call: TRBJ1-2; d_call: -; v_call: TRBV11-2; cdr3_aa: CASSLDRPGSRNYGYTF